The T cell receptor (beta chain) under discussion was sequenced for a study of T cells in narcolepsy. Whole-study context: Enrolled donors included narcolepsy type 1 or type 2 patients and healthy controls.

The CDR3 contains 14 residues. Trimming stripped 0 bases from V and 4 bases from J, with 13 bases between. In germline, CDR1 is GTSNPN, CDR2 SVGIG (reference sequence). As for this clone: Its target is unknown.

Broader study findings: Comparing one patient's CSF and blood CD4+ clonotypes highlighted HCRT- and TRIB2-specific autoreactive clonotypes.

Produced via immunoSEQ multiplex PCR; TCRdb's table is partial and in-frame only. This sample has 27,000 or so clones, with around 87% found just once. The sequenced sample was memory (CD45RA-) CD4+ T cells from blood. The chain joins TRBV30 to TRBJ2-7; no reliable D call. This TCR derives from a human donor in good health. CDR3 protein: CAWSVRPTRYEQYF. In nucleotides, the CDR3 is TGTGCCTGGAGTGTCAGACCTACCCGTTACGAGCAGTACTTC.